The 5 T cell receptor beta chains presented below share a single source sample, sequenced in a study of blood T cell repertoires in COVID-19. The data were produced by immunoSEQ multiplex PCR, yet TCRdb's version contains in-frame clones alone and is incomplete. The sample lists 65,000 to 75,000 clones; roughly four fifths were seen once. Sample: peripheral blood. These receptors came from a woman aged 80 or over with acute or convalescent COVID-19.

This sequence joins TRBV30 and TRBJ1-2; D not resolved. The germline V gene has CDR1 GTSNPN and CDR2 SVGIG (reference sequence). Trimming cost V 2 bases and J 8 bases, with 12 bases left between them. The CDR3 covers 12 residues. The CDR3, as DNA: TGTGCCTGGAGTACGGGATCTTCCGGCTACACCTTC. This translates into CAWSTGSSGYTF.

The rearrangement joins TRBV5-1 to TRBJ2-7, with 9 bases that match TRBD1. The CDR3 is 14 amino acids. The V gene's germline CDR1 is SGHRS and CDR2 YFSETQ. J was trimmed by 2 bases and V by 4 bases; bases with no gene match: 4. The CDR3 region has the DNA TGCGCCAGCAGCCTTAGGACAGGGGCCTACGAGCAGTACTTC. Amino acids: CASSLRTGAYEQYF.

This chain uses TRBV10-2 with TRBJ1-2, with a possible D match to TRBD1 (5 bases). This CDR3 has 16 amino acids. The V end lost 0 bases, the J end lost 8 bases, and 19 bases lay between the germline ends. Germline V lookup: CDR1 WSHSY, CDR2 SAAADI. DNA for the CDR3: TGCGCCAGCAGTGAGTCGGGCAGGGCGCCTCTGGGGGGCTACACCTTC. It codes for CASSESGRAPLGGYTF.

V usage is TRBV3-1 (or the pseudogene TRBV3-2) and J usage is TRBJ2-6, with TRBD1 as a possible D gene (6 bases). Germline assignment: CDR1 LGHDT and CDR2 YNNKEL (reference sequence). The CDR3 runs to 18 residues. The V and J ends lost 5 bases and 2 bases respectively, with 19 bases between them. CDR3 sequence: CASSSRDKGWAGANVLTF. The CDR3 nucleotides read TGTGCCAGCAGCTCCCGGGACAAAGGATGGGCTGGGGCCAACGTCCTGACTTTC.

This chain joins TRBV5-1 and TRBJ2-4; 10 positions agree with TRBD1. From germline, CDR1 is SGHRS and CDR2 YFSETQ. With V trimmed by 0 bases and J by 6 bases, 3 bases remained unmatched. The CDR3 is made up of 15 amino acids. The CDR3 DNA reads TGCGCCAGCAGCTTGGGACAGGGGGCTCGAAACATTCAGTACTTC. Protein: CASSLGQGARNIQYF.